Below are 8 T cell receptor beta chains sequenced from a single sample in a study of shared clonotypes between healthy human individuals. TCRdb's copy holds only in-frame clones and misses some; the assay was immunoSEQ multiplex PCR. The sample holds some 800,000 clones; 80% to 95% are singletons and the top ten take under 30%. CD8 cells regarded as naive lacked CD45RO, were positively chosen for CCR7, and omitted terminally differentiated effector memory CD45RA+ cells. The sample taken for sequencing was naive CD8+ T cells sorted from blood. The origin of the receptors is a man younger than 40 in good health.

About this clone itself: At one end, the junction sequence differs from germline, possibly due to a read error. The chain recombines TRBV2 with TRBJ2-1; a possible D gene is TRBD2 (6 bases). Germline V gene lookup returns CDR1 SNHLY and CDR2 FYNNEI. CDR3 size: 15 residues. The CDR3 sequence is CVSSEPGVTYNEQFF. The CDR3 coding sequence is TGTGTCAGCAGTGAACCGGGGGTCACCTACAATGAGCAGTTCTTC.

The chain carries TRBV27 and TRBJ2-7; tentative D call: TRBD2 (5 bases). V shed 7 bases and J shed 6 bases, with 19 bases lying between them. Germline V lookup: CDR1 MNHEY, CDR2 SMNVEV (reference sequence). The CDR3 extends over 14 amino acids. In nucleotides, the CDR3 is TGTGCCAGCAACCCCGGGGTCCGGTTGGGCGAGCAGTACTTC. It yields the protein CASNPGVRLGEQYF.

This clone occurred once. CDR3 residues: CASSLDGYATNEKLFF. For the CDR3, the DNA is TGTGCCAGCTCGCTGGACGGATATGCAACTAATGAAAAACTGTTTTTT. The chain has TRBV18 and TRBJ1-4; D uncertain. Germline CDR1 is KGHSH and CDR2 is LQKENI. V lost 6 bases and J lost 0, with 14 bases in between. The CDR3 loop spans 16 amino acids.

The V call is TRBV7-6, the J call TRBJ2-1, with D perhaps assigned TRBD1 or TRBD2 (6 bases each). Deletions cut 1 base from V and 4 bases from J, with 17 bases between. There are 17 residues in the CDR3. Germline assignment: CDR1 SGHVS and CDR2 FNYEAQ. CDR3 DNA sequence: TGTGCCAGCAGCTTAGGCCGCTCTGGGGGGCCTTACAATGAGCAGTTCTTC. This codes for CASSLGRSGGPYNEQFF.

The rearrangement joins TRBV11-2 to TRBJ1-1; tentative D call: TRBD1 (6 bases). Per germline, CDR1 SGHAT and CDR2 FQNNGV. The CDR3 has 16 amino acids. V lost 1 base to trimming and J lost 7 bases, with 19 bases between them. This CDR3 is CASSLVWNIDRIEAFF. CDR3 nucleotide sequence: TGTGCCAGCAGCTTAGTGTGGAACATAGACAGGATTGAAGCTTTCTTT.

DNA for the CDR3: TGTGCCAGCAGCTTAGAGGGAGCAGTCAACGAGCAGTTCTTC. Translated, it gives CASSLEGAVNEQFF. The chain combines TRBV11-2 with TRBJ2-1; D possibly corresponds to TRBD2 (5 bases). Germline V gene data show CDR1 as SGHAT and CDR2 as FQNNGV. V lost 0 bases to trimming and J lost 10 bases, with 13 bases between them. The CDR3 covers 14 residues.

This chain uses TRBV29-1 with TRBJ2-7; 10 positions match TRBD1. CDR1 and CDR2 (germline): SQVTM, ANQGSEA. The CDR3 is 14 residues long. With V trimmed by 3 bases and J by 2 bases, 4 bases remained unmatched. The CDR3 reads CSVDGTGETYEQYF. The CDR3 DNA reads TGCAGCGTTGATGGGACAGGGGAAACCTACGAGCAGTACTTC.

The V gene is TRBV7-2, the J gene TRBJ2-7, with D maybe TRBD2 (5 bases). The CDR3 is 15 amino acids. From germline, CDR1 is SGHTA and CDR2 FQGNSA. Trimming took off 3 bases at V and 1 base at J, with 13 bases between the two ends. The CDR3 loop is CASSFEGIASYEQYF. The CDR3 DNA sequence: TGTGCCAGCAGCTTCGAGGGTATAGCGTCCTACGAGCAGTACTTC.